This T cell receptor beta chain was obtained from a study of long-term antiretroviral therapy in people with HIV. Sequencing used immunoSEQ v3.0 at survey level. Here immunoSEQ multiplex PCR was the method, and the copy in TCRdb shows in-frame clones only, minus some. The table records 30,000 or so clones, 95% to 98% of them present only once. There are 14 residues in the CDR3. CDR1 SGHTA and CDR2 FQGNSA come from the germline V gene. J gave up 8 bases and V 5 bases, and 4 bases lay outside the gene matches. The TCR was taken from a man aged 25-45 years with HIV. The sample was unsorted PBMCs, taken 7.6 years after starting antiretroviral therapy. The chain links TRBV7-2 to TRBJ2-1; 12 bases map to TRBD1. CDR3 loop: CASSLGTGGDEQFF. The CDR3 bases are TGTGCCAGCAGCCTCGGGACAGGGGGCGATGAGCAGTTCTTC. The whole variable domain, filled in from reference TRBV7-2 and TRBJ2-1, reads GAGVSQSPSNKVTEKGKDVELRCDPISGHTALYWYRQSLGQGLEFLIYFQGNSAPDKSGLPSDRFSAERTGGSVSTLTIQRTQQEDSAVYLCASSLGTGGDEQFFGPGTRLTVL.